The TCR beta chain described here comes from a study of identical twins. Study-level findings and limits: Insertion counts were lower in abundant cord blood beta clonotypes, a trend that memory repertoires did not show. Twins' surplus sharing was weaker for beta out-of-frame sequences.

TCRdb re-derived calls from the 5' RACE reads in MiXCR, one entry per CDR3 protein. The sample shows fewer than 900,000 distinct CDR3 sequences, less than 25% of them seen only once. This clonotype was recorded a few times. Its antigen is currently unknown. CDR3 size: 15 residues. The V and J ends lost 7 bases and 6 bases respectively, with 22 bases between them. Germline V gene data show CDR1 as MNHEY and CDR2 as SVGEGT. This sample was shared with a second study, whose subject was T cells expressing NK-cell markers.

This clonotype was obtained from a woman younger than 30 in good health. What was sequenced was PBMCs. This rearrangement joins TRBV6-2 or TRBV6-3 to TRBJ2-7; possible D gene TRBD2, 5 bases. The CDR3 reads CASTSRGKVNREQYF. CDR3 nucleotide sequence: TGTGCCAGCACCTCCCGAGGGAAGGTAAATCGCGAGCAGTACTTC.